Presented here are 13 T cell receptor beta chains from one specimen sequenced in a study of control samples from healthy donors and cancer patients. Measured with immunoSEQ multiplex PCR; TCRdb has only the in-frame clones, and not every one. The table has roughly 51,000 clones, roughly 87% seen once. Sequencing was carried out using PBMCs. These receptors all stem from a middle-aged man with colorectal cancer.

In its sample, this clone was seen once. The chain carries TRBV19 and TRBJ2-6; the D is unclear. This CDR3 contains 14 residues. CDR1 and CDR2 (germline): LNHDA, SQIVND (reference sequence). Trimming removed 3 bases from V and 3 bases from J, with 6 bases in between. The CDR3 here is CASSMGSGANVLTF. Written as DNA, the CDR3 is TGTGCCAGTAGTATGGGAAGTGGGGCCAACGTCCTGACTTTC. Supplemented by reference TRBV19 and TRBJ2-6, the full variable domain reads DGGITQSPKYLFRKEGQNVTLSCEQNLNHDAMYWYRQDPGQGLRLIYYSQIVNDFQKGDIAEGYSVSREKKESFPLTVTSAQKNPTAFYLCASSMGSGANVLTFGAGSRLTVL.

The gene calls are TRBV9 and TRBJ2-1, with a weak D call TRBD2 (6 bases). The CDR3 extends over 13 amino acids. V lost 7 bases, J lost 0 bases, and 8 bases lay in between. CDR1 SGDLS and CDR2 YYNGEE come from the germline V gene. The DNA for the CDR3 is TGTGCCAGCGGGGGAGGCTCCTACAATGAGCAGTTCTTC. Its protein is CASGGGSYNEQFF.

The chain combines TRBV20-1 with TRBJ2-5, with 7 positions matching TRBD1. V trimming: 3 bases; J trimming: 1 base; junction bases outside the gene matches: 5. The CDR3 is made up of 14 amino acids. Germline values: CDR1 DFQATT, CDR2 SNEGSKA (reference sequence). Here the CDR3 reads CSASFGTAQETQYF. The CDR3, as DNA: TGCAGTGCTAGTTTCGGGACAGCCCAAGAGACCCAGTACTTC.

The chain has TRBV10-3 and TRBJ2-7, with TRBD1 identical over 8 bases. This CDR3 is 14 amino acids long. Germline loops: CDR1 ENHRY, CDR2 SYGVKD. V was clipped by 6 bases and J by 8 bases; unmatched bases: 12. CDR3 sequence reads: CAIRGGTGPSQQYF. CDR3 nucleotide sequence: TGTGCCATCAGGGGCGGGACAGGACCTAGCCAGCAGTACTTC.

The chain carries TRBV7-2 and TRBJ2-5; D possibly corresponds to TRBD1 (5 bases). The V end lost 5 bases, the J end lost 5 bases, and 12 bases lay between the germline ends. The CDR3 totals 13 residues. Germline CDR1 is SGHTA and CDR2 is FQGNSA. As DNA, the CDR3 is TGTGCCAGCAGCCAAAGGGGTGGGGAGACCCAGTACTTC. This sequence encodes CASSQRGGETQYF.

The chain has TRBV7-2 and TRBJ2-5; D unresolved. Per the germline V gene, CDR1 is SGHTA and CDR2 is FQGNSA. CDR3 length equals 15 residues. Trimming took 0 bases from V and 4 from J, leaving 12 bases between them. In DNA form, the CDR3 reads TGTGCCAGCAGCTTAGCGCTAACACCCGGAGAGACCCAGTACTTC. Translated, it gives CASSLALTPGETQYF.

As to this clone: A read error may produce the germline difference seen at one junction end. This chain connects TRBV24-1 to TRBJ2-1, with D uncertain. CDR1 and CDR2 (germline): KGHDR, SFDVKD. The CDR3 is 13 amino acids. This chain's CDR3 is CATSDGTHDEQFF. DNA of the CDR3: TGTGCCACGAGTGACGGTACGCATGATGAGCAGTTCTTC.

In nucleotides, the CDR3 is TGTGCCAGCAGCTCACTCCCTCCCCAGAACACTGAAGCTTTCTTT. Translation: CASSSLPPQNTEAFF. The rearrangement links TRBV11-3 to TRBJ1-1; unclear D gene. CDR3 length: 15 residues. Trimming shortened V by 4 bases and J by 1 base, and 13 bases separated the two germline ends. The germline V gene encodes CDR1 SGHNT and CDR2 YENEEA.

This chain joins TRBV19 and TRBJ2-1; 12 nucleotides line up with TRBD2. After removal of 3 bases from V and 10 bases from J, the junction contained 10 bases not matched to a gene. This CDR3 has 16 amino acids. CDR1 and CDR2 (germline): LNHDA, SQIVND (reference sequence). This CDR3 is CASSILGTSGSKEQFF. The CDR3 DNA reads TGTGCCAGTAGTATTCTGGGGACTAGCGGGTCCAAAGAGCAGTTCTTC. Combining the CDR3 with reference TRBV19 and TRBJ2-1 gives the whole variable domain DGGITQSPKYLFRKEGQNVTLSCEQNLNHDAMYWYRQDPGQGLRLIYYSQIVNDFQKGDIAEGYSVSREKKESFPLTVTSAQKNPTAFYLCASSILGTSGSKEQFFGPGTRLTVL.

The V call is TRBV6-5, the J call TRBJ1-2; D gene uncertain. The CDR3 extends over 15 amino acids. CDR1 is MNHEY and CDR2 is SVGAGI in the germline V gene. Trimming left V 2 bases short and J 0 bases short, with 10 bases between. The chain's CDR3 is CASSYGPNPNYGYTF. As DNA, the CDR3 is TGTGCCAGCAGTTACGGGCCGAATCCTAACTATGGCTACACCTTC.

The chain has TRBV6-6 and TRBJ2-7; 10 bases fit TRBD1. The ends lost 2 bases at V and 2 bases at J; junction bases unmatched: 3. The CDR3 extends over 15 amino acids. CDR1 is MNHNY, CDR2 SVGAGI, per germline (reference sequence). As DNA, the CDR3 is TGTGCCAGCAGTTACACCGGGACAGGGGCCTACGAGCAGTACTTC. Residues: CASSYTGTGAYEQYF.

This chain uses TRBV27 with TRBJ2-2, with D possibly TRBD1 on 5 matching bases. The CDR3 contains 16 residues. Deletions cut 1 base from V and 4 bases from J, with 13 bases between. CDR1 and CDR2 (germline): MNHEY, SMNVEV (reference sequence). The CDR3 is CASSLLGALGTGELFF. The DNA of the CDR3 is TGTGCCAGCAGTTTATTAGGGGCGCTGGGCACCGGGGAGCTGTTTTTT.

The V gene is TRBV7-2, the J gene TRBJ2-2; 13 positions agree with TRBD2. This CDR3 is built from 15 residues. The germline V gene encodes CDR1 SGHTA and CDR2 FQGNSA. Trimming removed 6 bases from V and 6 bases from J; junction bases left unmatched: 4. The CDR3: CASRPLAGGSGELFF. The DNA of the CDR3 is TGTGCCAGCAGACCACTAGCGGGAGGGTCCGGGGAGCTGTTTTTT.